This T cell receptor (beta chain) was documented in a study of Ad26.COV2.S vaccination and SARS-CoV-2 variants. Study findings and constraints: Compared with placebo recipients, vaccine recipients had higher spike-specific TCR breadth. Substantial breadth in spike-specific CD8+ and CD4+ T cell responses was reportedly seen after vaccination.

As to this clone: Its specificity is not known.

TCRdb's copy holds only in-frame clones and misses some; the assay was immunoSEQ multiplex PCR. This table holds fewer than 150,000 clones, just over 85% found once. The CDR3 length is 12 residues. Germline CDR1 and CDR2: LNHDA and SQIVND (reference sequence). V lost 10 bases to trimming and J lost 2 bases; unmatched junction nucleotides: 2. The sample in question was peripheral blood, obtained after recovery from COVID-19. The sequence derives from a human donor who had recovered from COVID-19. The J gene is TRBJ1-2, the V gene TRBV19; TRBD1 matches at 9 bases. The CDR3 here is CATGTGNYGYTF. CDR3 coding DNA: TGTGCCACGGGGACAGGGAACTATGGCTACACCTTC.